This entry lists 24 T cell receptor beta chains sequenced from one sample in a study of identical twins. A single record per CDR3 protein comes from TCRdb applying MiXCR to the 5' RACE reads. The table has about 530,000 distinct CDR3 sequences, 13% to 15% seen once. The same specimen was also included in a second study, on yellow fever vaccine responses in identical twins.

What was sequenced was CD4+ T cells sorted from blood. These receptors all stem from a woman aged 18-30 years in good health.

The chain carries TRBV5-1 and TRBJ2-5, with D maybe TRBD1 (5 bases). The V and J ends lost 6 bases and 2 bases respectively, with 11 bases between them. Germline V gives CDR1 SGHRS, CDR2 YFSETQ. This CDR3 contains 13 residues. CDR3 in DNA: TGCGCCAGCATGGGGCAGTTACAAGAGACCCAGTACTTC. This translates into CASMGQLQETQYF.

This clonotype has ten or more counts. Its ends do not fully match the called genes, so a read error is possible. The J gene is TRBJ2-1, the V gene TRBV5-1; D is perhaps TRBD1 or TRBD2 (5 bases each). The CDR3 has 12 residues. Per the germline V gene, CDR1 is SGHRS and CDR2 is YFSETQ. CDR3 residues: CASSLLGDEQFF. The CDR3, as DNA: TGTGCCAGCAGCCTACTAGGGGACGAGCAGTTCTTC.

V gene TRBV11-1 combines with J gene TRBJ2-7, with D uncertain. The V gene lost 5 bases and the J gene lost 12 bases, with 20 bases spanning the gap. CDR1 and CDR2 (germline): SGHAT, FQDESV (reference sequence). The CDR3 is 13 amino acids. The CDR3 reads CASSKDLGQRLYV. In DNA form, the CDR3 reads TGTGCCAGCAGCAAAGATTTAGGGCAACGGCTGTACGTC.

The chain employs TRBV25-1 and TRBJ2-1, with a weak D call TRBD1 (5 bases). Germline V gives CDR1 MGHDK, CDR2 SYGVNS. The CDR3 consists of 14 residues. V lost 4 bases, J lost 8 bases, and 15 bases lay in between. The CDR3 DNA reads as TGTGCCAGCAGTGCGAGCCTTCAGGGCCATGAGCAGTTCTTC. Protein product: CASSASLQGHEQFF.

V is TRBV11-3 and J is TRBJ2-3, with a tentative D call TRBD2 (5 bases). The V gene lost 1 base and the J gene lost 3 bases, with 8 bases spanning the gap. Per germline, CDR1 SGHNT and CDR2 YENEEA. The length of the CDR3 is 14 residues. This CDR3 is CASSLGERTDTQYF. The CDR3 DNA reads as TGTGCCAGCAGCTTAGGGGAGAGGACAGATACGCAGTATTTT.

Only a few counts were recorded for this clonotype. The V and J genes are TRBV25-1 and TRBJ1-2, with TRBD1 matching over 8 bases. With 3 bases clipped from V and 4 bases from J, the junction kept 10 bases outside the gene matches. Germline V lookup: CDR1 MGHDK, CDR2 SYGVNS. This CDR3 is built from 16 residues. CDR3: CASSDTSGTGVYGYTF. CDR3 DNA: TGTGCCAGCAGTGACACATCCGGGACAGGTGTCTATGGCTACACCTTC.

The chain combines TRBV28 with TRBJ2-7; D unresolved. The CDR3 extends over 12 amino acids. Trimming took 8 bases from V and 3 from J, leaving 11 bases between them. CDR1 is MDHEN and CDR2 is SYDVKM in the germline V gene. The DNA for the CDR3 is TGTGCCAGCCTTGGTAACCTCTACGAGCAGTACTTC. Translation gives CASLGNLYEQYF.

J is TRBJ2-1 and V is TRBV10-3, with a weak D call TRBD2 (5 bases). Germline loops: CDR1 ENHRY, CDR2 SYGVKD. This CDR3 has 13 residues. V was pared by 3 bases and J by 8 bases, with 11 bases between. The CDR3 reads CAISELPGDEQFF. The CDR3, as DNA: TGTGCCATCAGTGAACTACCCGGGGATGAGCAGTTCTTC.

This clonotype has just a few counts. The genes are TRBV12-3 or TRBV12-4 and TRBJ1-1, with D unresolved. V was pared by 6 bases and J by 4 bases, with 15 bases between. The CDR3 runs 14 residues. This chain's CDR3 is CASRPGGQATEAFF. CDR3 in DNA: TGTGCCAGCAGGCCGGGCGGGCAAGCCACTGAAGCTTTCTTT.

The sample holds a few counts of this clonotype. The CDR3 nucleotides are TGTGCCAGCAGTATAACCGGGACTTCCTACGAGCAGTACTTC. The encoded protein is CASSITGTSYEQYF. V and J are TRBV12-3 or TRBV12-4 and TRBJ2-7; tentative D call: TRBD2 (6 bases). The CDR3 consists of 14 residues. V was pared by 5 bases and J by 1 base, with 12 bases between.

This clonotype came up a few times. This chain links TRBV28 with TRBJ2-1, with 7 bases matching TRBD1. With V trimmed by 3 bases and J by 4 bases, 9 bases remained unmatched. This CDR3 region has 16 residues. The germline CDR1 and CDR2 sequences are MDHEN and SYDVKM. CDR3 sequence: CASSFSSGTAYNEQFF. The CDR3 DNA sequence: TGTGCCAGCAGTTTCTCCTCCGGGACAGCATACAATGAGCAGTTCTTC.

The chain employs TRBV4-1 and TRBJ2-3, with 9 bases that match TRBD2. J gave up 2 bases and V 4 bases, and 7 bases lay outside the gene matches. The CDR3 is 16 amino acids. Germline V lookup: CDR1 MGHRA, CDR2 YSYEKL. The CDR3 reads CASSRVLAGITDTQYF. In DNA, the CDR3 is TGCGCCAGCAGCCGCGTACTAGCGGGTATCACAGATACGCAGTATTTT.

Only a few counts were recorded for this clonotype. The rearrangement uses TRBV5-5 and TRBJ2-7; D is unresolved. Germline assignment: CDR1 SGHKS and CDR2 YYEKEE (reference sequence). V was shortened by 2 bases and J by 2 bases, with 11 bases between the two germline ends. CDR3 length: 14 residues. The CDR3 bases are TGTGCCAGCAGCTTTTTCGGGCCGACCTACGAGCAGTACTTC. Translating gives CASSFFGPTYEQYF. The full variable domain, completed using reference TRBV5-5 and TRBJ2-7, is DAGVTQSPTHLIKTRGQQVTLRCSPISGHKSVSWYQQVLGQGPQFIFQYYEKEERGRGNFPDRFSARQFPNYSSELNVNALLLGDSALYLCASSFFGPTYEQYFGPGTRLTVT.

This clonotype was seen at least ten times. This rearrangement joins TRBV5-1 to TRBJ2-3; 8 positions agree with TRBD2. Trimming took 5 bases from V and 0 from J; bases not matched to a gene: 5. The germline gives CDR1 SGHRS, CDR2 YFSETQ. This CDR3 is built from 15 residues. The CDR3 DNA is TGCGCCAGCAGACTAGCGGAGTGGAGCACAGATACGCAGTATTTT. It codes for CASRLAEWSTDTQYF.

This clonotype was detected a few times. The gene calls are TRBV5-1 and TRBJ2-3; TRBD2 matches at 9 bases. Per germline, CDR1 SGHRS and CDR2 YFSETQ. V lost 3 bases, J lost 0 bases, and 11 bases stayed unmatched. The CDR3 loop spans 18 amino acids. The CDR3 DNA reads TGCGCCAGCAGCTCGCCCGGAGGCGGGAGGGGAAGCACAGATACGCAGTATTTT. Protein sequence: CASSSPGGGRGSTDTQYF. Using reference TRBV5-1 and TRBJ2-3 for the parts outside the CDR3, the full variable domain is KAGVTQTPRYLIKTRGQQVTLSCSPISGHRSVSWYQQTPGQGLQFLFEYFSETQRNKGNFPGRFSGRQFSNSRSEMNVSTLELGDSALYLCASSSPGGGRGSTDTQYFGPGTRLTVL.

The chain is built from TRBV5-6 and TRBJ1-5; TRBD1 matches 9 bases. The CDR3 consists of 16 residues. V trimming: 0 bases; J trimming: 7 bases; junction bases outside the gene matches: 8. CDR1 is SGHDT and CDR2 is YYEEEE in the germline V gene. CDR3 amino acids: CASSLAGTGTNQPQHF. The CDR3 nucleotides read TGTGCCAGCAGCTTGGCCGGGACAGGGACTAACCAGCCCCAGCATTTT. The entire variable domain, with the rest obtained from reference TRBV5-6 and TRBJ1-5, is as follows: DAGVTQSPTHLIKTRGQQVTLRCSPKSGHDTVSWYQQALGQGPQFIFQYYEEEERQRGNFPDRFSGHQFPNYSSELNVNALLLGDSALYLCASSLAGTGTNQPQHFGDGTRLSIL.

This sequence joins TRBV2 and TRBJ2-3; 7 nucleotides line up with TRBD1. The CDR3 extends over 18 amino acids. The germline CDR1 and CDR2 sequences are SNHLY and FYNNEI. J was trimmed by 0 bases and V by 11 bases; bases with no gene match: 20. The DNA of the CDR3 is TGTGCCTTCCCCCCTAGCACTTTCGACAGGGCAAGCACAGATACGCAGTATTTT. The encoded protein is CAFPPSTFDRASTDTQYF.

This clonotype was counted at least ten times. The genes are TRBV28 and TRBJ2-1; either TRBD1 or TRBD2 may supply D (5 bases each). Between the trimmed V and J ends, which lost 2 bases and 9 bases, there was a span of 17 bases. This CDR3 region has 15 residues. Germline assignment: CDR1 MDHEN and CDR2 SYDVKM. CDR3 protein: CASSLVGPQRAEQFF. The CDR3 bases are TGTGCCAGCAGTTTAGTGGGACCCCAGAGAGCTGAGCAGTTCTTC.

This clonotype was found many times. V usage is TRBV12-3 or TRBV12-4 and J usage is TRBJ1-6; D perhaps matches TRBD1 (5 bases). V was clipped by 4 bases and J by 7 bases, with 11 bases between them. This CDR3 region has 14 residues. CDR3 coding DNA: TGTGCCAGCAGTTCACAGGAAACAAATTCACCCCTCCACTTT. Protein product: CASSSQETNSPLHF.

The genes are TRBV27 and TRBJ2-5; D gene ambiguous. The germline V gene encodes CDR1 MNHEY and CDR2 SMNVEV (reference sequence). The CDR3 has 14 residues. The V gene lost 5 bases and the J gene lost 2 bases, with 12 bases spanning the gap. The CDR3 sequence is CASSPRLGQETQYF. The CDR3 DNA follows: TGTGCCAGCAGTCCGCGACTGGGACAAGAGACCCAGTACTTC.

The gene calls are TRBV28 and TRBJ2-7, with 10 positions matching TRBD2. The CDR3 extends over 21 amino acids. Germline-derived CDR1 and CDR2 are MDHEN and SYDVKM. The trim removed 1 base at V and 7 bases at J, leaving 25 bases unmatched. The CDR3 DNA sequence: TGTGCCAGCAGTTTATTGAGTACGAGTCTCCTAGCGGGAGACCTCCGGTGGGAGCAGTACTTC. Translated: CASSLLSTSLLAGDLRWEQYF.

This clonotype was detected many times. The gene calls are TRBV7-9 and TRBJ2-5, with D perhaps matching TRBD1 (6 bases). Per the germline V gene, CDR1 is SEHNR and CDR2 is FQNEAQ (reference sequence). V was shortened by 5 bases and J by 5 bases, with 12 bases between the two germline ends. This CDR3 contains 13 residues. The CDR3 nucleotides are TGTGCCAGCAGCCGAACAGGGTCGGAGACCCAGTACTTC. It is translated as CASSRTGSETQYF.

This sequence joins TRBV12-3 or TRBV12-4 and TRBJ1-2; 9 bases fit TRBD1. With V trimmed by 5 bases and J by 4 bases, 8 bases remained unmatched. This CDR3 comprises 15 residues. The CDR3 loop reads CASSDRWTGVYGYTF. The CDR3, as DNA: TGTGCCAGCAGTGACAGATGGACAGGGGTCTATGGCTACACCTTC.

The CDR3 DNA reads TGTGCCAGCTGGAGGAACCTTAACACCGGGGAGCTGTTTTTT. This encodes CASWRNLNTGELFF. The chain links TRBV11-2 to TRBJ2-2, with D possibly TRBD2 on 5 matching bases. Between the trimmed V and J ends, which lost 8 bases and 2 bases, there was a span of 12 bases. The CDR3 consists of 14 residues. Germline CDR1 SGHAT, CDR2 FQNNGV.